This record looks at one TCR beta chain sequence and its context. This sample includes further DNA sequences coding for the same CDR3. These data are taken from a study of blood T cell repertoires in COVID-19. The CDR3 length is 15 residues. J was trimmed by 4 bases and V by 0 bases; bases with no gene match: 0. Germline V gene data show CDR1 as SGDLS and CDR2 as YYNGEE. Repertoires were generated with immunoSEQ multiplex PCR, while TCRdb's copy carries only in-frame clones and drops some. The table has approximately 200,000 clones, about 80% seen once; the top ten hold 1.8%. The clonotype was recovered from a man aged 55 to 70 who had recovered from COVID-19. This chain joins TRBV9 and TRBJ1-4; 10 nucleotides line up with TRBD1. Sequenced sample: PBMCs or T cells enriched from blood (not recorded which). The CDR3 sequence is CASSVGTGGNEKLFF. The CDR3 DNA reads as TGTGCCAGCAGCGTAGGGACAGGGGGTAATGAAAAACTGTTTTTT.